Sequencing of this T cell receptor (beta chain) was carried out in a study of human T cells and chemical hapten exposure. Each CDR3 protein is one row after TCRdb ran MiXCR on the RACE reads. The data show roughly 86,000 distinct CDR3 sequences, 8% to 11% seen once. Of note for this clonotype: What it recognizes is unknown.

Time point specified: patch test 1, 2 weeks after DPC sensitization. Treatment indicated: therapeutic diphenylcyclopropenone sensitization with weekly scalp DPC. Blood was drawn before each patch test was applied. Findings of the study overall: Once DPC sensitization occurred, TCRs above 1 in 1000 frequency showed no change.

This CDR3 is 14 amino acids long. CDR1 SGHRS and CDR2 YFSETQ come from the germline V gene. Trimming at V came to 4 bases and at J to 10 bases, leaving 10 bases not matched to a gene. The chain has TRBV5-1 and TRBJ1-1, with TRBD1 matching over 10 bases. Sequencing was performed on whole blood, taken in connection with sensitization to the hapten diphenylcyclopropenone (DPC). The receptor was isolated from a man aged 35-49 years with alopecia areata. Some clones in this sample may be carry-over from other donors' samples. The CDR3 reads CASSRDRGGGIAFF. CDR3 nucleotides: TGCGCCAGCAGCCGGGACAGGGGAGGAGGAATAGCTTTCTTT. The full variable domain, completed using reference TRBV5-1 and TRBJ1-1, is KAGVTQTPRYLIKTRGQQVTLSCSPISGHRSVSWYQQTPGQGLQFLFEYFSETQRNKGNFPGRFSGRQFSNSRSEMNVSTLELGDSALYLCASSRDRGGGIAFFGQGTRLTVV.